The clone carrying this T cell receptor (beta chain) was detected many times. Its antigen is undetermined. CDR3 size: 17 residues. These data are taken from a study of neurological immune-mediated disorders. Overall study results and limits: HTLV-1-associated myelopathy had the most TCR clonal expansion, and multiple sclerosis had the least, less than healthy controls.

TCRdb redid the calling of the 5' RACE reads with MiXCR, one entry per CDR3 protein. The table has tens of thousands of distinct CDR3 sequences, around 6.8% seen once. This TCR derives from a woman aged 40-49 years in good health. Specimen: PBMCs. The J gene is TRBJ1-1, the V gene TRBV21-1; the table's D gene call, TRBD1, was not cross checked with the DNA. TRBV21-1 is a documented pseudogene. The CDR3 region is CASSPPRGPTKNTEAFF. CDR3 nucleotides: TGTGCCAGCAGCCCCCCGCGGGGACCTACTAAGAACACTGAAGCTTTCTTT.